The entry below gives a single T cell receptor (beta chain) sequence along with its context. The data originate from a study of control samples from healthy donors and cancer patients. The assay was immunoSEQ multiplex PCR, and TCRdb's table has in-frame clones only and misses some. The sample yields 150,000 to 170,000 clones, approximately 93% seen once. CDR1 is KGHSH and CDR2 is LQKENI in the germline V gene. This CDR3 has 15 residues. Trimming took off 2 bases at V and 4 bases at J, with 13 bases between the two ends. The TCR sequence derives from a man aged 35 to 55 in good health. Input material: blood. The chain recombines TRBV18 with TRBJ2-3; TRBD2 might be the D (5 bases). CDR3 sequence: CASSPEGTPSDTQYF. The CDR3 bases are TGTGCCAGCTCACCAGAGGGTACGCCTTCAGATACGCAGTATTTT.